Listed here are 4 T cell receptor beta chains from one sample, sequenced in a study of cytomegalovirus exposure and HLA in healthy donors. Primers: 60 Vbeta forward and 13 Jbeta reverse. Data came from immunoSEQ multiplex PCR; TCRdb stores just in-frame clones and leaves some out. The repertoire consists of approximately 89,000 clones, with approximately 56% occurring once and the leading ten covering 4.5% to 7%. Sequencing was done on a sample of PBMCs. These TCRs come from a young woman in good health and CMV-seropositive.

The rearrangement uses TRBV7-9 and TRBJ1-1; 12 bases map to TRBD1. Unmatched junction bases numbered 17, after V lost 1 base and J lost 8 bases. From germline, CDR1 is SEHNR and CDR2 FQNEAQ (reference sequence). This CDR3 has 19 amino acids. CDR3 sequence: CASSLVLPGQGAPGSEAFF. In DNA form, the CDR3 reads TGTGCCAGCAGCTTAGTTCTGCCGGGACAGGGGGCGCCGGGTTCGGAAGCTTTCTTT.

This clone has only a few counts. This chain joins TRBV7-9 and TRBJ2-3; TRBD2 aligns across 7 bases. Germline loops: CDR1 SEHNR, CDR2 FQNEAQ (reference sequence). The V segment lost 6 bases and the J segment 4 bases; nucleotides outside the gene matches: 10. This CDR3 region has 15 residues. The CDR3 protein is CASRPKRGIADTQYF. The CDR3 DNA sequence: TGTGCCAGCAGACCTAAGCGGGGTATAGCAGATACGCAGTATTTT.

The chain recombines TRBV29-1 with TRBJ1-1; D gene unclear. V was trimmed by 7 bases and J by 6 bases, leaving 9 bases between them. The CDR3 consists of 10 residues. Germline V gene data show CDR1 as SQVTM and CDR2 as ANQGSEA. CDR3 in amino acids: CSGGDAEAFF. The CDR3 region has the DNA TGCAGCGGAGGTGATGCTGAAGCTTTCTTT.

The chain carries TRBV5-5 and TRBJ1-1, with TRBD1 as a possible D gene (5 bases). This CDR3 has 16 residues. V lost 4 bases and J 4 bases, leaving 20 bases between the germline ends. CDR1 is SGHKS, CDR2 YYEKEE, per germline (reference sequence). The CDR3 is CASSLLQSRGGTEAFF. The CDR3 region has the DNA TGTGCCAGCAGCCTACTACAATCGAGGGGAGGCACTGAAGCTTTCTTT.